This T cell receptor beta chain was recovered during a study of T cells in Graves' hyperthyroidism and ophthalmopathy. In the study overall: The blood sample was taken at first diagnosis, before treatment began.

The V end was cut by 2 bases, the J end by 3 bases, with 14 bases between. CDR1 is PRHDT, CDR2 FYEKMQ, per germline (reference sequence). The CDR3 length is 15 residues. Using RNA transcripts as the source, TCR beta CDR3 regions were amplified. The study used the HTBI primer set for a first-round RT-PCR of the TCR CDR3. TCRdb reprocessed the multiplex PCR reads with MiXCR, giving one entry per CDR3 protein. The sample shows around 420,000 distinct CDR3 sequences, approximately 15% of them seen only once. In this sample, this clonotype turned up many times. The TCR sequence derives from a woman aged 18-35 years with Graves' hyperthyroidism. V is TRBV13 and J is TRBJ2-7; D remains unclear. Sequenced input: blood. The CDR3 here is CASSLKPSADYEQYF. In DNA form, the CDR3 reads TGTGCCAGCAGCTTAAAACCCAGCGCTGACTACGAGCAGTACTTC.